This is a list of T cell receptor beta chains from one sample in a study of siplizumab effects on memory and regulatory T cells. TCRdb keeps only in-frame clones here, not all; method: immunoSEQ multiplex PCR. The sample contains 75,000 to 100,000 clones, over 90% of which appear only once. The sequencing input was non-Treg CD4+ T cells sorted from blood. Receptors were obtained from a human donor in good health. Each CDR3 is given without its conserved first and last residue.

cdr3_aa,v_call
ASSLEPAIYEQY,TRBV7-8
ASSLYTSGRAQETQY,TRBV18
ASSSRITPSWGYGYT,TRBV14
ASSLVFRTSGSIQETQY,TRBV7-6
ASSSGLARETQY,TRBV7-3
ASRRQGSQPQH,TRBV27
ASSYREEREKLF,TRBV7-9
ASSERASEKLF,TRBV6-1
ASSSIRQGLTEAF,TRBV11-2
ASSLPKGRPNTEAF,TRBV11-2
ASRGGVGMADTQY,TRBV23-1
ASSLLGGNSNQPQH,TRBV2
AWSVQGQYGYT,TRBV30
ATSRDPGKLTYEQY,TRBV15
ASSSLGGPFTGELF,TRBV7-3
AWTRGDTQY,TRBV30
ASSRGGNSNQPQH,TRBV6-6
ATSPSGRAGNEQF,TRBV15
ASSIGGRGETQY,TRBV28
ASSQRRENYEQY,TRBV18
ASSPARTNYGYT,TRBV2
ATTWGYAAGGPEQF,TRBV19
ASSYNNPTYEQY,TRBV7-8
ASSLTGTGGAGYGYT,TRBV5-1
AWSPTRETQY,TRBV30
ASSYTFRQKNIQY,TRBV6-5
ASSIQSMDTQY,TRBV19
ASSATAPSYEQY,TRBV2
ASSLTGYGSPLH,TRBV7-8
ATSRGGTSGRALNEQF,TRBV15
ASSVTASGSYLGELF,TRBV2
ASSSGWAGREKLF,TRBV7-2
SARLADAQF,TRBV20-1
ASSPQTGQETQY,TRBV18
ASSSSDGNTEAF,TRBV5-1
ATSRLTGTDEQF,TRBV15
ASSHLSGTSYEQY,TRBV27
ACAGVREKLF,TRBV30
AWSWYSNTGELF,TRBV30
ASRSRDNSYEQY,TRBV6-1
ASSPSILAEGGDTQY,TRBV5-1
ASSPRTSGRAWLNEQF,TRBV5-6
ASSRGVTQY,TRBV14
ASSSGTRGTQY,TRBV28
ATKRGQREDTQY,TRBV19
ASSILGQSSGANVLT,TRBV19
ASSEASRRGNTIY,TRBV2
APRGSKSTSSYNEQF,TRBV2
ASSQQYEQY,TRBV19
SARSLDTQY,TRBV20-1
ASRNRGRSNQPQH,TRBV28